This T cell receptor beta chain comes out of a study of T cell responses to AZD1222 COVID-19 vaccine. General study points: There were mostly white British donors and more females than males, and clonal diversity was possibly underestimated.

The table came from immunoSEQ multiplex PCR; TCRdb's copy has only in-frame clones and leaves some out. The sample includes approximately 150,000 clones, around 94% of them seen just once. Remarks on this clone: Its specificity is not known.

CDR3 length equals 10 residues. The germline V gene has CDR1 GTSNPN and CDR2 SVGIG (reference sequence). V was clipped by 5 bases and J by 1 base, with 3 bases between them. The specimen was peripheral blood, collected 28 days after the second AZD1222 dose. The TCR originated in an adult who received the AZD1222 COVID-19 vaccine. V gene TRBV30 combines with J gene TRBJ2-7; D gene ambiguous. CDR3 sequence reads: CAWGSYEQYF. For the CDR3, the DNA is TGTGCCTGGGGATCCTACGAGCAGTACTTC.